These T cell receptor beta chains were read from a single sample in a study of blood T cell repertoires in COVID-19. Method: immunoSEQ multiplex PCR; TCRdb's copy keeps in-frame clones and lacks some. The sample carries about 180,000 clones, around 85% recorded once. Sequencing input: peripheral blood. Receptors originate from a person aged 70 to 85 with COVID-19, enrolled during active disease. Both conserved end residues are trimmed from each CDR3. A D gene is named only where the DNA matches it firmly.

D gene: TRBD1
J gene: TRBJ2-7
V gene: TRBV11-2
CDR3 protein: ASSLVGTVEQY

D gene: -
J gene: TRBJ2-5
V gene: TRBV11-2
CDR3 protein: ASTRNSLQETQY

D gene: -
J gene: TRBJ2-7
V gene: TRBV12-3/TRBV12-4
CDR3 protein: ASSFGGGEQY

D gene: -
J gene: TRBJ2-2
V gene: TRBV4-3
CDR3 protein: ASSQREQGPPGELF

D gene: TRBD2
J gene: TRBJ2-3
V gene: TRBV7-3
CDR3 protein: ASSSGLAPDTQY

D gene: -
J gene: TRBJ2-7
V gene: TRBV6-2/TRBV6-3
CDR3 protein: ASSMNEERYEQY

D gene: TRBD1
J gene: TRBJ2-2
V gene: TRBV5-3
CDR3 protein: ARSQGPGGAEGGELF

D gene: -
J gene: TRBJ2-1
V gene: TRBV15
CDR3 protein: ATSRDIGADEQF

D gene: -
J gene: TRBJ1-5
V gene: TRBV6-5
CDR3 protein: ASSSGTPISNQPQH

D gene: -
J gene: TRBJ2-3
V gene: TRBV3-1/TRBV3-2
CDR3 protein: ASRTRGTDTQY

D gene: -
J gene: TRBJ1-4
V gene: TRBV28
CDR3 protein: ASTTPGDEKLF

D gene: TRBD1
J gene: TRBJ1-1
V gene: TRBV2
CDR3 protein: ASSLTGSFAEAF

D gene: -
J gene: TRBJ1-1
V gene: TRBV14
CDR3 protein: ASSQVSGVDTEAF

D gene: -
J gene: TRBJ2-7
V gene: TRBV6-1
CDR3 protein: ASSEERDTTYEQY

D gene: TRBD1
J gene: TRBJ1-5
V gene: TRBV18
CDR3 protein: ASSPPGQGTGPQH

D gene: -
J gene: TRBJ1-5
V gene: TRBV2
CDR3 protein: ASSMGTSDSNQPQH

D gene: -
J gene: TRBJ1-4
V gene: TRBV21-1
CDR3 protein: ASSKGGGWEKLF

D gene: -
J gene: TRBJ2-2
V gene: TRBV7-9
CDR3 protein: ASSLSPSKELF

D gene: -
J gene: TRBJ2-7
V gene: TRBV5-1
CDR3 protein: ASRPLLTGSYEQY

D gene: TRBD2
J gene: TRBJ2-7
V gene: TRBV29-1
CDR3 protein: SARVLAGGYEQY

D gene: -
J gene: TRBJ1-6
V gene: TRBV18
CDR3 protein: ASSPVENNSPLH

D gene: -
J gene: TRBJ2-1
V gene: TRBV3-1/TRBV3-2
CDR3 protein: ASSLRQAREQF

D gene: TRBD1
J gene: TRBJ2-1
V gene: TRBV10-1
CDR3 protein: ASSERSDRVYNEQF

D gene: TRBD2
J gene: TRBJ2-4
V gene: TRBV12-5
CDR3 protein: ASDGTSGGATPTLAKNIQY

D gene: TRBD2
J gene: TRBJ2-6
V gene: TRBV3-1/TRBV3-2
CDR3 protein: ASSQRWVGRSSGANVLT

D gene: -
J gene: TRBJ2-7
V gene: TRBV14
CDR3 protein: ASSQRTHRGGQY

D gene: -
J gene: TRBJ1-2
V gene: TRBV5-1
CDR3 protein: ASSLRRDYGYT

D gene: -
J gene: TRBJ2-7
V gene: TRBV6-2/TRBV6-3
CDR3 protein: ASSRSRTGTYEQY

D gene: -
J gene: TRBJ2-7
V gene: TRBV11-2
CDR3 protein: ASSNRLEQY

D gene: -
J gene: TRBJ2-1
V gene: TRBV11-3
CDR3 protein: ASSPPTDSNEQF

D gene: -
J gene: TRBJ2-7
V gene: TRBV6-5
CDR3 protein: ATSGGRGYEQY

D gene: -
J gene: TRBJ2-2
V gene: TRBV28
CDR3 protein: ASRRRTGELF

D gene: TRBD1
J gene: TRBJ1-2
V gene: TRBV28
CDR3 protein: ASSPTYRGVGYGYT

D gene: -
J gene: TRBJ1-6
V gene: TRBV12-3/TRBV12-4
CDR3 protein: ASSFRNSPLH